This T cell receptor (beta chain) was profiled in a study of cytomegalovirus exposure and HLA in healthy donors. Study results and limitations: TCR sequences were mostly rare, though some public TCRs occurred in many donors. In a later analysis, CMV-associated beta chains were mostly HLA-associated, it appeared. In an earlier analysis, productive rearrangement rates for most beta V segments clustered near 90% or 30%. A later analysis linked a missense DCLRE1C variant to TCR beta V- and J-gene trimming.

The germline V gene encodes CDR1 SGHTA and CDR2 FQGTGA. The CDR3 is 14 amino acids. With 1 base clipped from V and 7 bases from J, the junction kept 4 bases outside the gene matches. A note on this clone: Antigen specificity is unknown.

The study ran its PCR with 60 Vbeta and 13 Jbeta primers. Data came from immunoSEQ multiplex PCR; TCRdb stores just in-frame clones and leaves some out. The sample includes a few hundred thousand clones, under 80% seen only once; the top ten take less than 2%. Input material: PBMCs. The TCR was taken from a woman under 40 in good health and CMV-seronegative. The V call is TRBV7-3, the J call TRBJ2-5; 9 positions agree with TRBD2. The chain's CDR3 is CASSLNSGSGTQYF. Here the CDR3 DNA reads TGTGCCAGCAGCTTAAATAGCGGGAGCGGGACCCAGTACTTC.